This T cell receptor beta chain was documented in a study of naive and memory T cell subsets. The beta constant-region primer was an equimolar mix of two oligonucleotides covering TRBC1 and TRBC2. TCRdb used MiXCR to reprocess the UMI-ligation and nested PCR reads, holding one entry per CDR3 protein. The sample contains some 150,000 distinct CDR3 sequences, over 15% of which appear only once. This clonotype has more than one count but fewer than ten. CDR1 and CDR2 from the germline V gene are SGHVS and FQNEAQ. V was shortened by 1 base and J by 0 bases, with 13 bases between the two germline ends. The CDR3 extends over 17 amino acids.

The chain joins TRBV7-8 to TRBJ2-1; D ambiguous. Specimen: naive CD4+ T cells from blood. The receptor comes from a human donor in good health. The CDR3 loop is CASSLGRLVSSYNEQFF. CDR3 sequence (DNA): TGTGCCAGCAGCTTAGGTCGGCTAGTAAGCTCCTACAATGAGCAGTTCTTC.